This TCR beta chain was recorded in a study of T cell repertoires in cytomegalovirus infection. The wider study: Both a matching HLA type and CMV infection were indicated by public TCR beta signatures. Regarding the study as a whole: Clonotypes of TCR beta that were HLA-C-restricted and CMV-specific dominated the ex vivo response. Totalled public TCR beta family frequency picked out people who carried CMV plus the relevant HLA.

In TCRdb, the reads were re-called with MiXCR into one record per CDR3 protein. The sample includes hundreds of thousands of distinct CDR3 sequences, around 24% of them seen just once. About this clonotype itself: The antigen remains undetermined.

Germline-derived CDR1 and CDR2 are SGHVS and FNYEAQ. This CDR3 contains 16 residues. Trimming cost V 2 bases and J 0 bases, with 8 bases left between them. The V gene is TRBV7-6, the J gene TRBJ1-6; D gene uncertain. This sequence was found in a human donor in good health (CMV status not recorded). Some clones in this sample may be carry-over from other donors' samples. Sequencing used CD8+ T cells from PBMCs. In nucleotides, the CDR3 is TGTGCCAGCAGCTTAACCGCCAACTCCTATAATTCACCCCTCCACTTT. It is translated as CASSLTANSYNSPLHF.